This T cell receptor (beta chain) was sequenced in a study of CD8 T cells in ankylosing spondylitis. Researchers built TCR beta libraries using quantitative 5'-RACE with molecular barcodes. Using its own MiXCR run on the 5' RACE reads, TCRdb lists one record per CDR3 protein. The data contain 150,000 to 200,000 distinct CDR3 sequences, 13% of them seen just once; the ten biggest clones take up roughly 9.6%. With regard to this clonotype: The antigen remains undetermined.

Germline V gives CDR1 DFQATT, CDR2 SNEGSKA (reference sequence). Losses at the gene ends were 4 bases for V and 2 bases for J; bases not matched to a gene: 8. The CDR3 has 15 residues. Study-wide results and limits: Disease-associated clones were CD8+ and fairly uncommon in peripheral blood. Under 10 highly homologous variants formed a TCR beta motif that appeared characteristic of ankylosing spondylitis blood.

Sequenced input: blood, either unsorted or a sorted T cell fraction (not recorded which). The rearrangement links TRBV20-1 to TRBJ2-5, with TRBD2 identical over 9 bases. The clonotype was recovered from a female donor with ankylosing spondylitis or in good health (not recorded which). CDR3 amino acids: CSATPGTSTQETQYF. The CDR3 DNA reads TGCAGTGCTACCCCCGGGACTAGCACTCAAGAGACCCAGTACTTC.